The 13 T cell receptor beta chains given below trace back to one sample, sequenced in a study of T cell repertoires in cytomegalovirus infection. For these TCRs, the target antigens are not known. In TCRdb, the reads were re-called with MiXCR into one record per CDR3 protein. The table lists about 770,000 distinct CDR3 sequences, approximately 32% of them singletons. This sample comprised cultured CD8+ T cells from PBMCs, obtained from culture after CMV antigen stimulation. The receptors shown here come from a human donor in good health (CMV status not recorded). Some clones in this sample may be carry-over from other donors' samples.

A few counts support this clonotype. V usage is TRBV14 and J usage is TRBJ2-7, with 7 bases matching TRBD2. CDR3 length: 14 residues. Germline values: CDR1 SGHDN, CDR2 FVKESK. Germline trimming cut 5 bases from V and 1 base from J; bases unmatched to any gene: 5. The CDR3 region has the DNA TGTGCCAGCAGCGGGGACTATCGGTCCTACGAGCAGTACTTC. It codes for CASSGDYRSYEQYF.

This clonotype occurred once. J is TRBJ2-1 and V is TRBV3-1, with D tentatively TRBD1 (6 bases). In germline, CDR1 is LGHDT, CDR2 YNNKEL (reference sequence). V dropped 1 base and J dropped 9 bases, with 13 bases sitting between them. CDR3 length equals 14 residues. The CDR3 nucleotides read TGTGCCAGCAGCCAAGTTGGACAGTTGGCTGAGCAGTTCTTC. This codes for CASSQVGQLAEQFF.

This clonotype was detected only a few times. The chain has TRBV7-4 and TRBJ1-3; the match to TRBD1 covers 7 bases. This CDR3 contains 17 residues. The germline V gene encodes CDR1 SGHVT and CDR2 SQSDAQ. V gave up 3 bases and J gave up 2 bases; unmatched junction bases: 10. Here the CDR3 reads CASSLSHRGGAGNTIYF. The CDR3 bases are TGTGCCAGCAGCTTGTCTCACAGGGGAGGGGCTGGAAACACCATATATTTT.

Many counts were recorded for this clonotype. The rearrangement uses TRBV6-1 and TRBJ2-7; D not resolved. This CDR3 has 13 residues. Trimming stripped 1 base from V and 2 bases from J, with 6 bases between. In germline, CDR1 is MNHNS, CDR2 SASEGT. CDR3 sequence (DNA): TGTGCCAGCAGTGAAGGGGTGCCCTACGAGCAGTACGTC. Protein sequence: CASSEGVPYEQYV.

In this sample, this clonotype turned up a few times. The chain employs TRBV7-9 and TRBJ1-2, with TRBD1 matching 7 bases. The CDR3 length is 14 residues. Germline assignment: CDR1 SEHNR and CDR2 FQNEAQ (reference sequence). The junction had 3 bases not matched to a gene; V was cut back by 3 bases and J by 2 bases. The CDR3: CASSFDRVNYGYTF. The CDR3 nucleotides read TGTGCCAGCAGCTTCGACAGGGTAAACTATGGCTACACCTTC. Full variable domain (missing parts from reference TRBV7-9 and TRBJ1-2): DTGVSQNPRHKITKRGQNVTFRCDPISEHNRLYWYRQTLGQGPEFLTYFQNEAQLEKSRLLSDRFSAERPKGSFSTLEIQRTEQGDSAMYLCASSFDRVNYGYTFGSGTRLTVV.

This clonotype showed up just a few times. The CDR3 reads CAISGGRIADTEAFF. CDR3 in DNA: TGTGCCATCAGTGGTGGACGAATCGCGGACACTGAAGCTTTCTTT. The chain uses TRBV10-3 and TRBJ1-1, with D hard to call. The CDR3 contains 15 residues. Trimming pared 4 bases from V and 3 bases from J, leaving 15 bases between. Germline-derived CDR1 and CDR2 are ENHRY and SYGVKD.

This clonotype was detected only a few times. The V call is TRBV20-1, the J call TRBJ2-7; a weak D match, TRBD1 (5 bases). V was clipped by 0 bases and J by 0 bases, with 9 bases between them. CDR1 DFQATT and CDR2 SNEGSKA come from the germline V gene (reference sequence). The CDR3 loop spans 14 amino acids. The CDR3 reads CSARDHRSSYEQYF. CDR3 nucleotide sequence: TGCAGTGCTAGAGATCACAGGAGCTCCTACGAGCAGTACTTC.

The V gene is TRBV10-3, the J gene TRBJ2-2, with TRBD2 matching over 12 bases. V was clipped by 6 bases and J by 3 bases; unmatched bases: 5. The CDR3 contains 16 residues. Germline V gene sequence: CDR1 ENHRY, CDR2 SYGVKD. This CDR3 reads CAIRLTSGGHTGELFF. The CDR3 nucleotides read TGTGCCATCAGACTTACTAGCGGGGGGCACACCGGGGAGCTGTTTTTT.

The chain carries TRBV7-1 and TRBJ1-1, with D possibly TRBD1 on 6 matching bases. TRBV7-1 is identified as an open reading frame with a role that is uncertain. This CDR3 has 14 amino acids. V dropped 5 bases and J dropped 3 bases, with 13 bases sitting between them. The DNA for the CDR3 is TGTGCCAGCAGCGCCTCTGGGACACACACTGAAGCTTTCTTT. It codes for CASSASGTHTEAFF.

V and J are TRBV7-6 and TRBJ2-3, with D perhaps given as TRBD1 or TRBD2 (6 bases each). The CDR3 length is 15 residues. V was shortened by 3 bases and J by 4 bases, with 14 bases between the two germline ends. Germline V lookup: CDR1 SGHVS, CDR2 FNYEAQ. The CDR3 DNA follows: TGTGCCAGCAGCTTCGGTCGGGGGCAGGCAGATACGCAGTATTTT. Residues: CASSFGRGQADTQYF.

The genes are TRBV6-5 and TRBJ1-1; 8 nucleotides line up with TRBD1. Per the germline V gene, CDR1 is MNHEY and CDR2 is SVGAGI. CDR3 length: 15 amino acids. J gave up 4 bases and V 2 bases, and 6 bases lay outside the gene matches. CDR3 residues: CASSYATGVGTEAFF. CDR3 nucleotides: TGTGCCAGCAGTTACGCGACAGGGGTGGGCACTGAAGCTTTCTTT.

This clonotype was counted between two and nine times. This chain connects TRBV12-3 or TRBV12-4 to TRBJ2-7; D call uncertain. V gave up 1 base and J gave up 2 bases, with 6 bases separating them. This CDR3 is 13 amino acids long. The CDR3 is CASSLDRTYEQYV. CDR3 DNA sequence: TGTGCCAGCAGTTTAGACAGAACCTACGAGCAGTACGTC.

This clonotype was recorded only once. This may be a read error, as it is one base from a much larger clone. The rearrangement uses TRBV7-9 and TRBJ2-5, with TRBD1 identical over 10 bases. CDR3 size: 14 residues. From germline, CDR1 is SEHNR and CDR2 FQNEAQ (reference sequence). The CDR3 DNA reads TGTGACAGCCGGATAGGACAGGGGGGGGAGACCCAGTACTTC. It specifies CDSRIGQGGETQYF.